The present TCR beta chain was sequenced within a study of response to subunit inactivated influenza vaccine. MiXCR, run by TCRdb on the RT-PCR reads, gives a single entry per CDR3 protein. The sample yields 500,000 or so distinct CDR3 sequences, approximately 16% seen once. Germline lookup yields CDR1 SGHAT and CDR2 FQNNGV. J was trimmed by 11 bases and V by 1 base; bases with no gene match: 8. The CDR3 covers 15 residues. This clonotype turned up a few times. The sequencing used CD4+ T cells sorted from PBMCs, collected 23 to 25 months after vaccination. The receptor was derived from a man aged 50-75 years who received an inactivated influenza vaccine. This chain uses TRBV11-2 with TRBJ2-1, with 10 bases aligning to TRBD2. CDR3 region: CASSLVSGRAGKQFF. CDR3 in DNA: TGTGCCAGCAGCTTAGTGAGCGGGAGGGCCGGGAAGCAGTTCTTC.